At least ten counts were recorded for the clone carrying this T cell receptor beta chain. Antigen: not known. This entry comes from a study of early T cells in non-severe SARS-CoV-2 infection. As for the study in general: The authors sequenced bulk RNA from unsorted whole blood, leaving chains unpaired.

The library protocol tagged individual cDNA molecules with unique molecular identifiers. TCRdb recomputed calls from the 5' RACE reads with MiXCR, one row per CDR3 protein. The table records roughly 23,000 distinct CDR3 sequences, around 3.3% of them present only once. Study-level findings and limits: Private and CD4 specificities were missed by VDJdb matching, skewed to anti-spike CD8.

The sequenced material came from whole blood. The sequence came from an adult who was a healthcare worker with PCR-confirmed SARS-CoV-2 infection or an uninfected control (not recorded which).

CDR3 nucleotide sequence: TGTGCCAGCAGCGGCCAGGGGGCATTTAGCAATCAGCCCCAGCATTTT. Its translation is CASSGQGAFSNQPQHF. The rearrangement uses TRBV28 and TRBJ1-5, with 8 bases fitting TRBD1. The CDR3 length is 16 residues. V was clipped by 6 bases and J by 0 bases; unmatched bases: 7. Germline V gene data show CDR1 as MDHEN and CDR2 as SYDVKM.